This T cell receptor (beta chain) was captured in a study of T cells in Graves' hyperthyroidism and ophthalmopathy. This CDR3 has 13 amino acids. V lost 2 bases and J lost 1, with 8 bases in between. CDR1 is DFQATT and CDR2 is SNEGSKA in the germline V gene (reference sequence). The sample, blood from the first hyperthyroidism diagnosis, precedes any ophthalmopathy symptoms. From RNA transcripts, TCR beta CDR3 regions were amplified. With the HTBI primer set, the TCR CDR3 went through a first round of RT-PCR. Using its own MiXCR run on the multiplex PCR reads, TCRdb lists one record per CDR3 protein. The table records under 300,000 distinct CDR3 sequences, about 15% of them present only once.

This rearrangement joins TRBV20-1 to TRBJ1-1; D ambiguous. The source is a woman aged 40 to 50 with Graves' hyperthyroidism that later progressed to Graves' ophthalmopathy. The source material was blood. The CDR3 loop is CSARNSKNTEAFF. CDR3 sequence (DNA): TGCAGTGCTAGAAACAGTAAGAACACTGAAGCTTTCTTT.